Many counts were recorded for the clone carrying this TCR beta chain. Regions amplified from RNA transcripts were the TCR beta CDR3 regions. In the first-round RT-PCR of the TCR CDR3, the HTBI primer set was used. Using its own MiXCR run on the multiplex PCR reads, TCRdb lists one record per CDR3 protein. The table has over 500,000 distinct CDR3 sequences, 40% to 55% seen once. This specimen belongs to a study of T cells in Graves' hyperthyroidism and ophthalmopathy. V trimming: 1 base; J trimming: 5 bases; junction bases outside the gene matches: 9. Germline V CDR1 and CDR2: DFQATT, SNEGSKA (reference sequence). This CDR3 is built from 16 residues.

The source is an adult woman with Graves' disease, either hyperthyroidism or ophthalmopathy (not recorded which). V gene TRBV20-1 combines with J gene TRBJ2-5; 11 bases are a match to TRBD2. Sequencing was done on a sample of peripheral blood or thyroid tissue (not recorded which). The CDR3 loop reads CSARAPGIAGGETQYF. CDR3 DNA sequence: TGCAGTGCTAGAGCTCCGGGGATAGCGGGAGGGGAGACCCAGTACTTC.